The present T cell receptor (beta chain) was sequenced within a study of CD8 T cells in Susac syndrome. The overall study: Patients with Susac syndrome had blood drawn and were at that point therapy-naive, on corticosteroids, or on intravenous immunoglobulin alone.

The CDR3 length is 15 residues. Germline trimming cut 1 base from V and 2 bases from J; bases unmatched to any gene: 3. Germline-derived CDR1 and CDR2 are DFQATT and SNEGSKA (reference sequence). Reverse transcription of roughly 0.45 to 1 ug RNA used random hexamers. TCRdb reprocessed the immunoSEQ multiplex PCR reads with MiXCR, giving one entry per CDR3 protein. The repertoire has roughly 190,000 distinct CDR3 sequences, roughly 90% of them found once; the top ten carry around 0.1%. The clonotype comes from a human donor with Susac syndrome. The specimen was CD4+ T cells from PBMCs. This chain joins TRBV20-1 and TRBJ2-3; 10 nucleotides align to TRBD1. Written as DNA, the CDR3 is TGCAGTGCTAGAGGACAGGGGGCAATCACAGATACGCAGTATTTT. Its translation is CSARGQGAITDTQYF.